The clone carrying this TCR beta chain showed up just a few times. These data belong to a study of blood T cell repertoires in COVID-19. Overall study: COVID-19 samples, acute and convalescent, were from the United States, Italy and Spain.

Here immunoSEQ multiplex PCR was the method, and the copy in TCRdb shows in-frame clones only, minus some. The sample contains more than 70,000 clones, roughly 80% of which appear only once. The length of the CDR3 is 14 residues. Germline values: CDR1 SEHNR, CDR2 FQNEAQ (reference sequence). Trimming left V 5 bases short and J 8 bases short, with 18 bases between. Sequenced input: peripheral blood. This clonotype was obtained from an elderly woman with active or convalescent COVID-19. The chain couples TRBV7-9 to TRBJ1-2, with unresolved D. The CDR3 sequence is CASSQSRDGVGYTF. CDR3 sequence (DNA): TGTGCCAGCAGCCAATCACGTGACGGGGTAGGCTACACCTTC.